This T cell receptor beta chain was observed in a study of blood T cell repertoires in COVID-19. Across the whole study: Italy, Spain and the United States were the sources of the convalescent and acute COVID-19 samples. The analysed material was cDNA or gDNA that came from T cells, B-cell-depleted T cells, or PBMCs.

The study recruited people aged 18 to 89 years across approximately 23 US areas. In Cohort 3, a recovered donor had either two negative PCRs, clearance, or symptom resolution. The CDR3 has 16 amino acids. In germline, CDR1 is SEHNR, CDR2 FQNEAQ (reference sequence). Deletions cut 3 bases from V and 0 bases from J, with 11 bases between. Assay used: immunoSEQ multiplex PCR; TCRdb lists only in-frame clones, some missing. The top ten hold less than 2.5% of the sample, which has hundreds of thousands of clones, approximately 85% seen once. The clonotype was recovered from a man between 25 and 39 years old who had recovered from COVID-19. This chain joins TRBV7-9 and TRBJ2-2, with a weak D call TRBD1 (5 bases). The sequencing input was PBMCs or T cells enriched from blood (not recorded which). The DNA of the CDR3 is TGTGCCAGCAGCTTTGGGGCGGCTGCGAACACCGGGGAGCTGTTTTTT. Residues: CASSFGAAANTGELFF.